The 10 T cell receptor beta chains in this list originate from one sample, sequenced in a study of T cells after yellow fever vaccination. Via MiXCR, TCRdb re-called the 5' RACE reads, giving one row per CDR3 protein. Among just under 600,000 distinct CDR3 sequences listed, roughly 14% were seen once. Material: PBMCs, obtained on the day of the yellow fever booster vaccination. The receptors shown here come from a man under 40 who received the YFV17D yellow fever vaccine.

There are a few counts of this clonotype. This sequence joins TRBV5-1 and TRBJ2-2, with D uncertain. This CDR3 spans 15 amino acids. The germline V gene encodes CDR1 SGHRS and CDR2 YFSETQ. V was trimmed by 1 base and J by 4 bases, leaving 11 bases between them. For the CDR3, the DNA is TGCGCCAGCAGCTTGTTTGGGTTCGGCACCGGGGAGCTGTTTTTT. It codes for CASSLFGFGTGELFF.

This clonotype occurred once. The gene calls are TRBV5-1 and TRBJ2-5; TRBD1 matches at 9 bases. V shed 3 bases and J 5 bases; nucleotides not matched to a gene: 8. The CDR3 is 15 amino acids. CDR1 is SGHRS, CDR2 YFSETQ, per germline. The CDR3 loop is CASSSSQGARETQYF. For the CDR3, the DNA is TGCGCCAGCAGCTCCTCACAGGGGGCGCGGGAGACCCAGTACTTC.

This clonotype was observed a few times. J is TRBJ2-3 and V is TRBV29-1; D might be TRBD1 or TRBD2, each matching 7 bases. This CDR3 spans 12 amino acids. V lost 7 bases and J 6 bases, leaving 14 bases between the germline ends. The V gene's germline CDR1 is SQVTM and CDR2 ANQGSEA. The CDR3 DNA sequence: TGCAGCGCCAGGGGGGGGGACGATACGCAGTATTTT. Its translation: CSARGGDDTQYF.

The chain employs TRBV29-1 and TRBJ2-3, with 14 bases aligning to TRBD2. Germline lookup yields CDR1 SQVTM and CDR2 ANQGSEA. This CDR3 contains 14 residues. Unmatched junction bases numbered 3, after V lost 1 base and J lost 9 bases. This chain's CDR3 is CSVEGLAGGWTQYF. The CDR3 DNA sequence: TGCAGCGTTGAAGGACTAGCGGGAGGGTGGACGCAGTATTTT.

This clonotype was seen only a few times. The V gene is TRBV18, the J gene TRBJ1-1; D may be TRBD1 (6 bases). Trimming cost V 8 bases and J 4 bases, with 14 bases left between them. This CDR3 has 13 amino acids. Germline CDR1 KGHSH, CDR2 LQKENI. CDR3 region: CASLADRFTEAFF. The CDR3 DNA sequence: TGTGCCAGCCTAGCGGACAGATTCACTGAAGCTTTCTTT.

The CDR3 bases are TGCAGTGCTAGAGTAAACCAACTGAATTCACCCCTCCACTTT. This sequence encodes CSARVNQLNSPLHF. V usage is TRBV20-1 and J usage is TRBJ1-6; D gene unclear. The germline V and J ends were trimmed by 1 base and 7 bases, with 11 bases remaining between them. This CDR3 has 14 amino acids. The germline gives CDR1 DFQATT, CDR2 SNEGSKA (reference sequence).

The CDR3 bases are TGTGCCAGCAGCACAAGCGGGGTGTATATTGAGCAGTACTTC. Protein sequence: CASSTSGVYIEQYF. The chain couples TRBV7-9 to TRBJ2-7, with TRBD2 matching 7 bases. The germline V gene encodes CDR1 SEHNR and CDR2 FQNEAQ (reference sequence). The CDR3 is 14 amino acids. The J segment lost 7 bases and the V segment lost 5 bases, leaving 11 bases of the junction unmatched.

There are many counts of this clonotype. CDR3 in amino acids: CASSFAGQETQYF. The CDR3 DNA follows: TGTGCCAGCAGTTTTGCGGGTCAGGAGACCCAGTACTTC. The chain employs TRBV12-3 or TRBV12-4 and TRBJ2-5; maybe TRBD2 (5 bases). This CDR3 region has 13 residues. V was cut by 3 bases and J by 5 bases, with 10 bases left in between.

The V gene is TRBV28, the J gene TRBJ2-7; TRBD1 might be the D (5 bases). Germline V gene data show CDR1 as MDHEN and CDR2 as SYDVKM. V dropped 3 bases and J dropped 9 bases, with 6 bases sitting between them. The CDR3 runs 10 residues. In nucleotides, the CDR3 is TGTGCCAGCAGTTTTGACAGGCAGTACTTC. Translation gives CASSFDRQYF.

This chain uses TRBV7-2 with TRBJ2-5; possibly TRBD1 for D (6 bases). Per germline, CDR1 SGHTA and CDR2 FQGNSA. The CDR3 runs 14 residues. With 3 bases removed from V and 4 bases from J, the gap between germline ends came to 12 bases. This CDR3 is CASSFRQGSETQYF. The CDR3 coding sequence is TGTGCCAGCAGCTTCCGGCAGGGGTCAGAGACCCAGTACTTC.